Sequencing of this TCR beta chain was carried out in a study of blood T cell repertoires in COVID-19 (dated by TCRdb to 2018 to 2021). In terms of the full investigation: Collaborator samples came from the United States, Italy and Spain and covered acute and convalescent phases of COVID-19. A de-identified subject ID, COVID-19 status, age in years and sex were almost always included in the sample metadata. Samples were obtained from the ongoing ImmuneRACE study (first 160 participants) and from about 1,300 subjects provided by 6 global collaborators. Where available, HLA class I and class II types were obtained from metadata supplied by the sample provider rather than from assay-based typing. A freely available public database, intended as a resource for researchers studying the immune response to SARS-CoV-2, is where the repertoires were released. Subjects who had been exposed to COVID-19, were actively infected with it, or had recovered from it provided the deeply sampled blood TCRbeta repertoires that made up the dataset. The material from the prospective study consisted of cDNA or gDNA derived from T cells, B-cell-depleted T cells, or PBMCs. What the authors observed across the whole study: The quantity of clinical and demographic metadata differed by source and by participant and was supplied without curation.

On this clone itself: What antigen it recognizes has not been identified. Base qualities are not provided; no much larger clone lies one nucleotide away.

Participants in the prospective study were enrolled through a virtual design, were aged about 18 to 100 years, and lived in roughly 24 United States geographic areas. In the prospective study, cohorts were assigned on the basis of participant-reported clinical history obtained from a screening survey and a study questionnaire. Exposed participants were defined as having been in contact with someone with a PCR-confirmed or clinician-diagnosed COVID-19 case within 2 weeks of study entry. In the prospective study, mobile phlebotomists collected whole blood, serum and a nasopharyngeal or oropharyngeal swab from each participant. Additional blood draws and questionnaires over an approximately two-month period could optionally be provided by prospective study participants. Prospective study blood samples were shipped either frozen or at room temperature before DNA extraction. V loses 2 bases of germline sequence and J loses 0 bases, and the interval between the two ends is 11 bases. Reading from cysteine to phenylalanine, the CDR3 counts 14 amino acids. Here the CDR3 DNA is all that survives: 42 bases in frame from base 1. The germline V gene (reference sequence) specifies GTSNPN as CDR1 and SVGIG as CDR2.

The immunoSEQ Assay, a bias-controlled multiplex PCR, was used to amplify TCRbeta CDR3 regions from genomic DNA. Per the authors' processing: The number of nucleated cells in each sample was estimated from the amplification of reference gene primers within the assay. To quantify the absolute abundance of each unique TCRbeta CDR3 rearrangement, sequence reads were collapsed and filtered. For each sample, productive Simpson clonality was calculated as the square root of Simpson's diversity index over productive rearrangements. Here the immuneACCESS table is served through TCRdb, limited to in-frame sequences with V and J called. Missing clones are a known gap in these copies; in checked studies unresolved V genes cover under half, and the rest lacks a known reason. That table is the source of V, J and clone size, and D and trimming were worked out from the DNA. Counted in this sample were 350,000 to 500,000 clones; nearly 90% of them appeared once. The ten largest clones represent 1.4% of the sample.

This chain joins TRBV30 to TRBJ2-7, with a tentative D gene TRBD1 over 5 matching bases. The material sequenced was PBMCs or T cells enriched from blood (not recorded which). The receptor's source is a woman aged 18-29 years who had been exposed to COVID-19. The CDR3 region: CAWSRFGASYEQYF. The DNA sequence reads TGTGCCTGGAGTAGATTTGGGGCCTCCTACGAGCAGTACTTC.